This T cell receptor beta chain derives from a study of blood T cell repertoires in COVID-19. Overall study context: Whether acute or convalescent, the COVID-19 samples came from the United States, Italy and Spain.

This CDR3 is 16 amino acids long. Between the trimmed V and J ends, which lost 3 bases and 1 base, there was a span of 15 bases. CDR1 is LGHDT and CDR2 is YNNKEL in the germline V gene (reference sequence). Generated by immunoSEQ multiplex PCR, the TCRdb table keeps only in-frame clones and is missing some. The table has about 67,000 clones, roughly 87% seen once. The sample was peripheral blood. The source is a woman aged 80 or over with acute or convalescent COVID-19. The chain combines TRBV3-1 (or the pseudogene TRBV3-2) with TRBJ1-1; weak D call: TRBD1 (5 bases). The CDR3 loop is CASSQRQGGSNTEAFF. CDR3 coding DNA: TGTGCCAGCAGCCAGAGGCAGGGAGGATCGAACACTGAAGCTTTCTTT.